A single sample is the source of the 18 T cell receptor beta chains below, sequenced in a study of T cells in Graves' hyperthyroidism and ophthalmopathy. Amplified TCR beta CDR3 regions came from RNA transcripts. TCR CDR3 regions were first amplified by RT-PCR with HTBI primers. TCRdb independently ran MiXCR on the multiplex PCR reads; one entry per CDR3 protein. This table holds around 450,000 distinct CDR3 sequences, about 15% found once. Sequenced: blood. The receptors come from a woman younger than 30 with Graves' hyperthyroidism.

The rearrangement joins TRBV2 to TRBJ1-4, with TRBD1 matching over 7 bases. This CDR3 is 15 amino acids long. V dropped 6 bases and J dropped 1; count of bases not matched to a gene: 5. Germline loops: CDR1 SNHLY, CDR2 FYNNEI. CDR3 in amino acids: CASSERGRTNEKLFF. The CDR3 bases are TGTGCCAGCAGCGAAAGGGGGCGAACTAATGAAAAACTGTTTTTT.

This clonotype was seen many times. Here the CDR3 reads CASSQGGMAQPQHF. For the CDR3, the DNA is TGTGCCAGCAGCCAAGGGGGCATGGCCCAGCCCCAGCATTTT. V and J are TRBV3-1 and TRBJ1-5; D is perhaps TRBD1 (5 bases). Per germline, CDR1 LGHDT and CDR2 YNNKEL (reference sequence). The CDR3 extends over 14 amino acids. V was pared by 1 base and J by 7 bases, with 11 bases between.

This clonotype was observed at least ten times. The rearrangement uses TRBV6-2 or TRBV6-3 and TRBJ2-7, with D hard to call. Trimming stripped 11 bases from V and 1 base from J, with 18 bases between. In germline, CDR1 is MNHEY, CDR2 SVGEGT. The CDR3 spans 14 residues. The CDR3, as DNA: TGTGCCGGCTCCATTGGGCGCTTGTCCTACGAGCAGTACTTC. Its translation: CAGSIGRLSYEQYF.

This clonotype was observed at least ten times. The chain employs TRBV7-6 and TRBJ2-1; TRBD2 aligns across 9 bases. The CDR3 consists of 16 residues. Germline V gene sequence: CDR1 SGHVS, CDR2 FNYEAQ. The trim removed 11 bases at V and 0 bases at J, leaving 11 bases unmatched. In DNA, the CDR3 is TGTGCCTCCAGCGGGGGGCCCCTGAGCTCCTACAATGAGCAGTTCTTC. It specifies CASSGGPLSSYNEQFF.

This clonotype was seen only a few times. This chain uses TRBV12-3 or TRBV12-4 with TRBJ2-2; D is possibly TRBD1 (6 bases). V was pared by 6 bases and J by 3 bases, with 11 bases between. This CDR3 has 14 residues. CDR3 in DNA: TGTGCCAGCAGCTCCGGGACACACACCGGGGAGCTGTTTTTT. It specifies CASSSGTHTGELFF.

This clonotype was seen many times. CDR3: CASSLNFLGGYTF. The DNA of the CDR3 is TGTGCCAGCAGCTTAAACTTTTTAGGGGGCTACACCTTC. This chain links TRBV7-8 with TRBJ1-2; D unclear. V lost 2 bases, J lost 8 bases, and 12 bases lay in between. Germline assignment: CDR1 SGHVS and CDR2 FQNEAQ. CDR3 length equals 13 residues. Variable domain in full (rest from reference TRBV7-8 and TRBJ1-2): GAGVSQSPRYKVAKRGQDVALRCDPISGHVSLFWYQQALGQGPEFLTYFQNEAQLDKSGLPSDRFFAERPEGSVSTLKIQRTQQEDSAVYLCASSLNFLGGYTFGSGTRLTVV.

This clonotype was detected many times. V is TRBV20-1 and J is TRBJ2-3; 10 nucleotides match TRBD1. In germline, CDR1 is DFQATT, CDR2 SNEGSKA (reference sequence). With 3 bases clipped from V and 3 bases from J, the junction kept 6 bases outside the gene matches. There are 15 residues in the CDR3. The CDR3 nucleotides read TGCAGTGCTAGGGAGGGGGACAGGGGTACAGATACGCAGTATTTT. This codes for CSAREGDRGTDTQYF.

This sequence joins TRBV5-1 and TRBJ2-1; 14 bases fit TRBD2. The germline V gene encodes CDR1 SGHRS and CDR2 YFSETQ. J lost 12 bases, V lost 3 bases, and 8 bases had no gene match. CDR3 length equals 15 residues. The CDR3 reads CASSSSGLAGVWQFF. The CDR3 DNA follows: TGCGCCAGCAGCTCCTCGGGACTAGCGGGAGTATGGCAGTTCTTC.

In its sample, this clonotype was seen many times. The gene calls are TRBV4-1 and TRBJ2-7; D is uncertain. With 4 bases removed from V and 0 bases from J, the gap between germline ends came to 7 bases. The germline CDR1 and CDR2 sequences are MGHRA and YSYEKL. The CDR3 has 13 amino acids. Here the CDR3 DNA reads TGCGCCAGCAGCCCGAAGGGCTCCTACGAGCAGTACTTC. It translates to CASSPKGSYEQYF.

This rearrangement joins TRBV6-1 to TRBJ1-4; TRBD1 might be the D (6 bases). The CDR3 runs 14 residues. Trimming stripped 6 bases from V and 4 bases from J, with 12 bases between. Germline V gene sequence: CDR1 MNHNS, CDR2 SASEGT. DNA of the CDR3: TGTGCCAGCAGGGTTTCAGGGGTTAATGAAAAACTGTTTTTT. Amino acids: CASRVSGVNEKLFF.

Ten or more counts support this clonotype. The rearrangement joins TRBV5-1 to TRBJ2-3; 9 nucleotides line up with TRBD2. Germline CDR1 SGHRS, CDR2 YFSETQ. CDR3 length equals 17 residues. J gave up 3 bases and V 3 bases, and 11 bases lay outside the gene matches. The CDR3, as DNA: TGCGCCAGCAGCTGGGGGCCTAGCGGGGCCTCTACAGATACGCAGTATTTT. As protein: CASSWGPSGASTDTQYF.

This clonotype appeared many times. The V gene is TRBV7-9, the J gene TRBJ2-7, with unresolved D. In germline, CDR1 is SEHNR, CDR2 FQNEAQ (reference sequence). This CDR3 region has 13 residues. With 5 bases removed from V and 0 bases from J, the gap between germline ends came to 8 bases. The CDR3, as DNA: TGTGCCAGCAGCCCGGAAGGCTCCTACGAGCAGTACTTC. Protein product: CASSPEGSYEQYF.

There are many counts of this clonotype. The J gene is TRBJ2-5, the V gene TRBV5-8, with D perhaps being TRBD1 or TRBD2 (5 bases each). The CDR3 is made up of 14 amino acids. CDR1 is SGHTS and CDR2 is YDEGEE in the germline V gene. With 4 bases removed from V and 6 bases from J, the gap between germline ends came to 16 bases. The CDR3 here is CASSRQGVRQTQYF. CDR3 DNA sequence: TGTGCCAGCAGCCGCCAGGGAGTTCGGCAGACCCAGTACTTC.

This clonotype was picked up many times. This chain links TRBV20-1 with TRBJ2-7, with 9 positions matching TRBD2. The trim removed 6 bases at V and 3 bases at J, leaving 12 bases unmatched. The CDR3 is made up of 15 amino acids. CDR1 and CDR2 (germline): DFQATT, SNEGSKA (reference sequence). This CDR3 reads CSALNPGLAHYEQYF. CDR3 sequence (DNA): TGCAGTGCGCTTAACCCGGGACTAGCCCACTACGAGCAGTACTTC.

In this sample, this clonotype turned up many times. The V gene is TRBV30, the J gene TRBJ1-3; 8 positions agree with TRBD1. In germline, CDR1 is GTSNPN, CDR2 SVGIG (reference sequence). CDR3 size: 15 residues. The junction had 5 bases not matched to a gene; V was cut back by 1 base and J by 3 bases. This CDR3 reads CAWSGGRGLGNTIYF. CDR3 in DNA: TGTGCCTGGAGTGGTGGCAGGGGGCTTGGAAACACCATATATTTT. The full variable domain, rest sourced from reference TRBV30 and TRBJ1-3, is SQTIHQWPATLVQPVGSPLSLECTVEGTSNPNLYWYRQAAGRGLQLLFYSVGIGQISSEVPQNLSASRPQDRQFILSSKKLLLSDSGFYLCAWSGGRGLGNTIYFGEGSWLTVV.

This clonotype was observed at least ten times. The chain combines TRBV6-5 with TRBJ1-2; 9 bases line up with TRBD1. The length of the CDR3 is 15 residues. The germline gives CDR1 MNHEY, CDR2 SVGAGI. Losses at the gene ends were 0 bases for V and 3 bases for J; bases not matched to a gene: 2. The CDR3 region has the DNA TGTGCCAGCAGTTACTCGGGACAGGGACACTATGGCTACACCTTC. This gives the protein CASSYSGQGHYGYTF.

This clonotype has only a few counts. A much larger clonotype is one base distant, so this may be a read error. This chain joins TRBV11-2 and TRBJ2-1; TRBD2 agrees at 11 bases. Germline CDR1 is SGHAT and CDR2 is FQNNGV. There are 15 residues in the CDR3. The chain's CDR3 is CASSLGLAVTNGQFF. CDR3 in DNA: TGTGCCAGCAGCTTGGGACTAGCGGTGACCAATGGGCAGTTCTTC.

This chain uses TRBV7-2 with TRBJ2-7, with TRBD2 matching over 8 bases. Germline lookup yields CDR1 SGHTA and CDR2 FQGNSA. CDR3 size: 19 residues. The V segment lost 1 base and the J segment 2 bases; nucleotides outside the gene matches: 16. CDR3 amino acids: CASSLVEAGVPPYTYEQYF. The CDR3, as DNA: TGTGCCAGCAGCTTAGTCGAAGCGGGAGTCCCCCCCTATACCTACGAGCAGTACTTC.